This is a list of T cell receptor beta chains from one sample in a study of cytomegalovirus exposure and HLA in healthy donors. TCRdb keeps only in-frame clones here, not all; method: immunoSEQ multiplex PCR. The repertoire includes around 140,000 clones, 60% to 80% of them detected once, and 0.94% sits in the top ten. What was sequenced was PBMCs. These receptors originate from a woman aged 60-70 years in good health and CMV-seronegative. Each CDR3 is given with its conserved first and last residue.

V | length | CDR3
TRBV27 | 15 | CASSGLAGRKETQYF
TRBV29-1 | 16 | CSVETTLADSYNEQFF
TRBV6-1 | 15 | CASSRGEGPGTEAFF
TRBV9 | 13 | CASSVTGESEAFF
TRBV4-1 | 19 | CASSLPRGGGSSGANVLTF
TRBV5-1 | 14 | CASSSGLAVDEQFF
TRBV7-9 | 15 | CASSFDRITGYGYTF
TRBV6-1 | 14 | CASSERRTSGEQFF
TRBV2 | 16 | CASSEGRVSGANVLTF
TRBV14 | 13 | CASSPRVSETQYF
TRBV27 | 12 | CASLGRDYGYTF
TRBV28 | 15 | CASSFGGIGTGELFF
TRBV9 | 14 | CASSERRLAETQYF
TRBV9 | 16 | CASSGSPGGVYNEQFF
TRBV7-3 | 14 | CASSPGHSTDTQYF
TRBV30 | 12 | CAWSVTGDTIYF
TRBV2 | 15 | CASARTAPANYGYTF
TRBV30 | 13 | CAWNSGPQETQYF
TRBV10-3 | 17 | CAIRGTPIGEESYEQYF
TRBV9 | 15 | CASSLAGQEGNTIYF
TRBV9 | 13 | CASSVGEGGELFF
TRBV7-9 | 17 | CASSSNRDRYSGNTIYF
TRBV15 | 18 | CATSREAGWGAGANVLTF
TRBV6-4 | 16 | CASSDGGVSGANVLTF
TRBV21-1 | 9 | CAKSSGYTF
TRBV7-8 | 17 | CASSLVGGRALTDTQYF
TRBV28 | 16 | CASSPVTGLTTDTQYF
TRBV5-1 | 15 | CASTTGTGHVDEQYF
TRBV18 | 17 | CASSPSGRALGTDTQYF
TRBV6-6 | 15 | CASSLAGATTYEQYF
TRBV2 | 14 | CASSPPRVVTEAFF
TRBV7-9 | 15 | CASSLELAGDNEQFF
TRBV2 | 19 | CASSEALQWGAGDRYEQYF
TRBV6-1 | 14 | CASSSGTYGTEAFF
TRBV9 | 17 | CASSLGLAGGILETQYF
TRBV27 | 17 | CASSNRKGLAERDEQFF
TRBV4-1 | 19 | CASSQVYRLAGGYTDTQYF
TRBV5-6 | 14 | CASSAITGSDEQFF
TRBV4-1 | 15 | CASSRLQGGNQPQHF
TRBV5-1 | 17 | CASSMGTSGRAGDTQYF
TRBV7-8 | 14 | CASSPGTSTDTQYF
TRBV28 | 14 | CASGIFRADQPQHF